What follows describes a single T cell receptor beta chain. Its antigen is not known. This CDR3 has 16 residues. CDR1 and CDR2 from the germline V gene are KGHSH and LQKENI. The J segment lost 3 bases and the V segment lost 2 bases, leaving 8 bases of the junction unmatched. The data derive from a study of CD8+ T cells in alopecia areata. Notes on the study in general: Tofacitinib did not eliminate many expanded lesional clones from scalp or blood. Scalp clonality, along with expanded CD8+ clones among the top 100, was significantly decreased by tofacitinib.

Stated treatment: oral pan-JAK inhibitor, 5-10 mg twice daily. In each case, RNA was isolated and then reverse transcribed into cDNA as the sequencing template. Sequenced by immunoSEQ multiplex PCR; TCRdb stores in-frame clones only, minus some. Among roughly 140,000 clones listed, roughly four fifths were seen once. The sequencing here drew on CD8+ T cells sorted from blood, taken at week 4, from a patient treated with tofacitinib. This clonotype was obtained from a human donor with alopecia areata. The genes are TRBV18 and TRBJ2-3, with 7 bases matching TRBD2. CDR3: CASSPDSGYTTDTQYF. In DNA, the CDR3 is TGTGCCAGCTCACCAGATAGCGGGTATACTACAGATACGCAGTATTTT.